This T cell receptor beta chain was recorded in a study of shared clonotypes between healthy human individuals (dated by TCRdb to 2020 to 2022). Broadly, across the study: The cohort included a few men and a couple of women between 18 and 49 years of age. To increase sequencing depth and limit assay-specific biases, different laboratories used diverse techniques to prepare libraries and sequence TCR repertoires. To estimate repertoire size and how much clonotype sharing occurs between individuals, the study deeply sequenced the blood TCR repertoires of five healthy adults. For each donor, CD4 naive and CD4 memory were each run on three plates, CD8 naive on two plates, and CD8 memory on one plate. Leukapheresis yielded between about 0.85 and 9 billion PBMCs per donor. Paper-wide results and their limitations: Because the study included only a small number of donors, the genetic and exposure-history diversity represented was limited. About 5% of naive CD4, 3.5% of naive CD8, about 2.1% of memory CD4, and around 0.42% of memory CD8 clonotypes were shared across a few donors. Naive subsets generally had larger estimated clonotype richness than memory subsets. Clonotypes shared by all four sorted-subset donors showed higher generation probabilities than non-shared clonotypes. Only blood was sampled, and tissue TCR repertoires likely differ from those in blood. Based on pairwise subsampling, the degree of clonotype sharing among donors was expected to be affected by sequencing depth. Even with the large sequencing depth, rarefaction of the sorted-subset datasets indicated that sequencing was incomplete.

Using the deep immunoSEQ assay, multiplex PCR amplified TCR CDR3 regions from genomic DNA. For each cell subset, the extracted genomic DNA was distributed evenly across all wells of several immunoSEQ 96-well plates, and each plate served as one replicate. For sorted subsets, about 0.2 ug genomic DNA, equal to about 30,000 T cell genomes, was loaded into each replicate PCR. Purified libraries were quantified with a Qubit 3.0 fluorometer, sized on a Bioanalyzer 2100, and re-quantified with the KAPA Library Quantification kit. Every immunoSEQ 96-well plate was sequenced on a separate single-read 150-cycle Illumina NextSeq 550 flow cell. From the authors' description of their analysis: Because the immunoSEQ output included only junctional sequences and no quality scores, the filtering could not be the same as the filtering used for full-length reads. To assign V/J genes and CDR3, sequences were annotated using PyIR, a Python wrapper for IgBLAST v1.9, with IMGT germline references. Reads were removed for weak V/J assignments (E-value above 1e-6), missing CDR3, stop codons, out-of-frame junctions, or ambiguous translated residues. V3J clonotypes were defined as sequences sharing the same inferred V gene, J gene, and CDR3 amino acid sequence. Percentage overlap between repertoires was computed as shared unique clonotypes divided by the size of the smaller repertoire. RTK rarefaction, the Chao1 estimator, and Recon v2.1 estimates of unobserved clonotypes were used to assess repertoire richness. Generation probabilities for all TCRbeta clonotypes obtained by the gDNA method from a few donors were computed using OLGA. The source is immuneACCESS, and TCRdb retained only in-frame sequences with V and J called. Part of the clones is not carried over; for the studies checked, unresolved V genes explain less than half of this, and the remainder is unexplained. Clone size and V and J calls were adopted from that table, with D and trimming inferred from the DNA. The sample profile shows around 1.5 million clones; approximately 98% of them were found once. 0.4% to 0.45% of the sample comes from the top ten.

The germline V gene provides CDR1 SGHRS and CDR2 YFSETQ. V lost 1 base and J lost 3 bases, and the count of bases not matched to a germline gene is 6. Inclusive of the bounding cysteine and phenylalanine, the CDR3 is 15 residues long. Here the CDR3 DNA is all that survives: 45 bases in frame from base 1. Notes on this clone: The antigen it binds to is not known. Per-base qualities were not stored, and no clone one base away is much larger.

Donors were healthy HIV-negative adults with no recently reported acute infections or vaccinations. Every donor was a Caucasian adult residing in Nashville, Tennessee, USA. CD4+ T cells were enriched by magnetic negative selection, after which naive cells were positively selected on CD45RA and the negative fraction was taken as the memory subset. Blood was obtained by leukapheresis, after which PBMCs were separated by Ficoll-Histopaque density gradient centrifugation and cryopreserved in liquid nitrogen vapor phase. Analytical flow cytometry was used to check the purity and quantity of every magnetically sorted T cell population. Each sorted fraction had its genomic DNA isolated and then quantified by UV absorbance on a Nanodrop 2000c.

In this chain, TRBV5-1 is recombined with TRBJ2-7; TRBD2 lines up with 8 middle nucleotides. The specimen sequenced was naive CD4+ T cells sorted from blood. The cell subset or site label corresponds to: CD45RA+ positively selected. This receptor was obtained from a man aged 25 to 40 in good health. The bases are TGCGCCAGCAGCTTGAGCGGGAGCCCCAACTACGAGCAGTACTTC. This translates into CASSLSGSPNYEQYF.